This entry concerns a single T cell receptor beta chain. The antigen is not known. Sorting based on CD45RO/CCR7/CD25/CD127/CD95/CD27 separated CD4+ naive, central memory, regulatory and stem cell-like memory cells. The entry originates in a study of beta chain features in type 1 diabetes. Study conclusions and caveats: Insertion counts at VDJ junctions were lower in type 1 diabetes patients, who also showed more deletions there. Significant though moderate, a shortening of TCRB CDR3s appeared in all four CD4+ subsets of Type 1 diabetes patients.

V was cut by 3 bases and J by 6 bases, with 9 bases left in between. Germline V CDR1 and CDR2: SNHLY, FYNNEI. This CDR3 contains 12 residues. TCRB transcripts that were expressed got sequenced, as all of the isolated RNA had been reverse transcribed. Sequenced by immunoSEQ multiplex PCR; TCRdb stores in-frame clones only, minus some. Among 300,000 to 400,000 clones, roughly 14% were seen once, and the ten largest hold about 0.016%. Material for sequencing was naive CD4+ T cells from blood. This chain joins TRBV2 and TRBJ2-7; no clear D gene. The sequence was collected from a woman between 18 and 29 years old with type 1 diabetes. CDR3 region: CASSELTGEQYF. The DNA of the CDR3 is TGTGCCAGCAGTGAGCTAACCGGCGAGCAGTACTTC.